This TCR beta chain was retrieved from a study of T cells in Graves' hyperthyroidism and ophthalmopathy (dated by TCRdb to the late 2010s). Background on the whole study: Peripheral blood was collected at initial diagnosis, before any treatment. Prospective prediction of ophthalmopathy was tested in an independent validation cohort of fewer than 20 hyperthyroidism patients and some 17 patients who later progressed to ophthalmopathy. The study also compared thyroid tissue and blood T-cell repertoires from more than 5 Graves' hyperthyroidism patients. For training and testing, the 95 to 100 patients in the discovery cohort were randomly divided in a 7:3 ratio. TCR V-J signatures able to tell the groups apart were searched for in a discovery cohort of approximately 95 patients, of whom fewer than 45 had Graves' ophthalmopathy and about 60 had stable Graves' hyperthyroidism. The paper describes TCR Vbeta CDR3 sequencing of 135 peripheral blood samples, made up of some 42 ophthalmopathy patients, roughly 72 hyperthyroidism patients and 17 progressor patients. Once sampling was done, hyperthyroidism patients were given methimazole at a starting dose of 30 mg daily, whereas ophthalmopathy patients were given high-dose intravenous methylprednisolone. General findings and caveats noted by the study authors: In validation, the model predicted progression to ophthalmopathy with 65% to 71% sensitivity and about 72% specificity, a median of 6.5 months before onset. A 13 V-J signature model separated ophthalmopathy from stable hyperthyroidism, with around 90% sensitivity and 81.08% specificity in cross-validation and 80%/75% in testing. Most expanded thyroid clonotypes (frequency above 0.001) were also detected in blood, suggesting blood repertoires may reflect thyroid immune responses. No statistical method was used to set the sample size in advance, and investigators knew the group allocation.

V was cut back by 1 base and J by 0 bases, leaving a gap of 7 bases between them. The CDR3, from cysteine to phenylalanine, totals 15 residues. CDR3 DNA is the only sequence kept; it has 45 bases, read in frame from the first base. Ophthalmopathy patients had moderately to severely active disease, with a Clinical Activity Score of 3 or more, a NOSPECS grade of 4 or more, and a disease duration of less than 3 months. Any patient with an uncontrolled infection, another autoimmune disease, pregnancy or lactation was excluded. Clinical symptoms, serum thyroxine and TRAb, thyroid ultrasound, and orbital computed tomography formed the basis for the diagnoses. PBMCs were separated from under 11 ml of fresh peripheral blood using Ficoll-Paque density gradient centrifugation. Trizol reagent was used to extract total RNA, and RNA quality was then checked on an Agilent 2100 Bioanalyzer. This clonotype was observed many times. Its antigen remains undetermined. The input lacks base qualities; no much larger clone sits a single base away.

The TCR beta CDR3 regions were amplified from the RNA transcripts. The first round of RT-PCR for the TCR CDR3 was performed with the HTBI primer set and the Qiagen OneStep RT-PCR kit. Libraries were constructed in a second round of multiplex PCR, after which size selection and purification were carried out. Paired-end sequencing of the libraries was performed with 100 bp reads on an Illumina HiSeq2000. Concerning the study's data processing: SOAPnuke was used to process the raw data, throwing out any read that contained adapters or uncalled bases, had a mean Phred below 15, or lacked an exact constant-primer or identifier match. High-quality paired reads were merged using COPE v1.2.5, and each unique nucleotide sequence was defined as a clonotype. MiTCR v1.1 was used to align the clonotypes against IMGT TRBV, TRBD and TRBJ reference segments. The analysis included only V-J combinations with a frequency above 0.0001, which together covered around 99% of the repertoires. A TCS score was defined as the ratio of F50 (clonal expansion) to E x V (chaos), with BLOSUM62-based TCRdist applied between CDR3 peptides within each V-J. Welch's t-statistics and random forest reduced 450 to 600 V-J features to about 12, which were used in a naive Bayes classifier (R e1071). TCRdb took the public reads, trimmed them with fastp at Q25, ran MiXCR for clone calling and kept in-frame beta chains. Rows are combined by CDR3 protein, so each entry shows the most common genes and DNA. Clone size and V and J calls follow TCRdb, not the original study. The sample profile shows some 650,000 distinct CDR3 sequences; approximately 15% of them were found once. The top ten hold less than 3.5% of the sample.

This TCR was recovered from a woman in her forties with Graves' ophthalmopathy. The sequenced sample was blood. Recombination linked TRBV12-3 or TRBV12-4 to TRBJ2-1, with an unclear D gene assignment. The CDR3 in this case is CASSLGLSSYNEQFF. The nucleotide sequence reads TGTGCCAGCAGTTTAGGTCTTAGCTCCTACAATGAGCAGTTCTTC.